These T cell receptor beta chains were read from a single sample in a study of early T cells in non-severe SARS-CoV-2 infection. TCRdb called the 5' RACE reads again in MiXCR, with one record for every CDR3 protein. The sample lists about 90,000 distinct CDR3 sequences, approximately 12% occurring once. The input for sequencing was whole blood, taken at baseline. Source of these receptors: an adult who was a healthcare worker with PCR-confirmed SARS-CoV-2 infection or an uninfected control (not recorded which). Each CDR3 is given with its conserved first and last residue. The order of the fields is D gene, V gene, J gene, clone size, CDR3 DNA, CDR3 protein. A D gene is named only where the DNA matches it firmly. Not all rows give a size; the values are once, few, many and, for expanded clones, a class.

>.|TRBV5-1|TRBJ2-3|.
TGCGCCAGCAGCCAAACCACCCCGGGAAGCCCAGCTTGGCCGCAGTATTTT
CASSQTTPGSPAWPQYF
>.|TRBV28|TRBJ1-5|many
TGTGCCAGCATTCTCCGGGACTTCAATCAGCCCCAGCATTTT
CASILRDFNQPQHF
>.|TRBV6-5|TRBJ1-1|.
TGTGCCAGCAGTTACTCGCAGGGAGGGACTGAAGCTTTCTTT
CASSYSQGGTEAFF
>.|TRBV29-1|TRBJ2-1|.
TGCAGCGTTGAAGTGGGAGGAAAGAGCTCCTACAATGAGCAGTTCTTC
CSVEVGGKSSYNEQFF
>TRBD1|TRBV20-1|TRBJ2-4|.
TGCAGTGTCACACAGGGGCTAGCCAAAAACATTCAGTACTTC
CSVTQGLAKNIQYF
>.|TRBV9|TRBJ1-2|.
TGTGCCAGCAGCGTAGACGCTAACTATGGCTACACCTTC
CASSVDANYGYTF
>.|TRBV2|TRBJ2-5|.
TGTGCCAGCAGTGAGGAGTGGATCGCCGTGACCCAGTACTTC
CASSEEWIAVTQYF
>.|TRBV21-1|TRBJ2-3|.
TGTGCCAGCAGCAAATTTGGGTGGATGTTCAGGGGGCGCCCAGATACGCAGTATTTT
CASSKFGWMFRGRPDTQYF
>.|TRBV7-2|TRBJ2-1|.
TGTGCCAGCAGCCAGGGGACCTACAACAATGAGCAGTTCTTC
CASSQGTYNNEQFF
>.|TRBV5-1|TRBJ1-6|few
TGCGCCAGCGGACCAACCTATAATTCACCCCTCCACTTT
CASGPTYNSPLHF
>TRBD1|TRBV19|TRBJ2-1|.
TGTGCCAGTTCTACCGGGACAGGGTACTACAATGAGCAGTTCTTC
CASSTGTGYYNEQFF
>.|TRBV25-1|TRBJ2-1|few
TGTGCCAGCAGTGCGGGGGGCCGACACAATGAGCAGTTCTTC
CASSAGGRHNEQFF
>TRBD1|TRBV11-3|TRBJ2-1|few
TGTGCCAGCAGCCCCCCGGGACAGAGACTTAATGAGCAGTTCTTC
CASSPPGQRLNEQFF
>.|TRBV6-5|TRBJ2-7|many
TGTGCCAGCACCGCCGCCCACGAGCAGTACTTC
CASTAAHEQYF
>.|TRBV11-2|TRBJ2-2|.
TGTGCCAGCAGCAACCGAGAGCCCCCGAACACCGGGGAGCTGTTTTTT
CASSNREPPNTGELFF
>.|TRBV12-3/TRBV12-4|TRBJ2-1|few
TGTGCCAGCAGCCCTACCGCCGACGTCAATGAGCAGTTCTTC
CASSPTADVNEQFF
>TRBD1|TRBV6-1|TRBJ1-4|.
TGTGCCAGCAGTAGCCGGGACAGCGCTGAAAAACTGTTTTTT
CASSSRDSAEKLFF
>TRBD2|TRBV20-1|TRBJ2-1|many
TGCAGTGCCTCTAGCGGGAGGAGAGACAATGAGCAGTTCTTC
CSASSGRRDNEQFF
>.|TRBV28|TRBJ2-7|many
TGTGCCAGCAGTCCCCCCCGGCGGCGGGCCTACGAGCAGTACTTC
CASSPPRRRAYEQYF
>TRBD2|TRBV7-2|TRBJ2-5|.
TGTGCCAGCAGCACCTCGGGGACTAGCGGGGGGGCCAAGACCCAGTACTTC
CASSTSGTSGGAKTQYF
>.|TRBV12-3/TRBV12-4|TRBJ1-1|few
TGTGCCAGCAGTGAGACACCTGAAGCTTTCTTT
CASSETPEAFF
>.|TRBV20-1|TRBJ1-6|many
TGCAGTGCTCGCTGGTCCCCGACGAATAATTCACCCCTCCACTTT
CSARWSPTNNSPLHF
>.|TRBV5-1|TRBJ1-4|many
TGCGCCAGCAGCTTGCGGTTAGATGAAAAACTGTTTTTT
CASSLRLDEKLFF
>.|TRBV6-4|TRBJ1-1|many
TGTGCCAGCAGTCTTAAGGGTAATACTGAAGCTTTCTTT
CASSLKGNTEAFF
>.|TRBV12-5|TRBJ1-1|many
TGTGCTAGTGGCCCGGGGGCCCCTGGGGACACTGAAGCTTTCTTT
CASGPGAPGDTEAFF
>.|TRBV19|TRBJ1-1|few
TGTGCCAGTAGGTCGCCCATGAACACTGAAGCTTTCTTT
CASRSPMNTEAFF
>.|TRBV7-8|TRBJ1-2|.
TGTGCCAGCAGCTTAGAAGCGAGGGGTGGCTACACCTTC
CASSLEARGGYTF
>.|TRBV24-1|TRBJ2-1|few
TGTGCCACCCGTTCGGGGCATGAGCAGTTCTTC
CATRSGHEQFF
>TRBD1|TRBV6-5|TRBJ2-7|few
TGTGCCAGCAGTTACTCCGAGACAGGGTGGGAGCAGTACTTC
CASSYSETGWEQYF
>.|TRBV11-3|TRBJ2-1|few
TGTGCCAGCAGCTTTAACCCGGGACTGACATCCTTAGAGCAGTTCTTC
CASSFNPGLTSLEQFF
>TRBD2|TRBV4-2|TRBJ2-1|few
TGTGCCAGCAGCCAAGAGGGACTAGCGGGGGGGCGAAGCGAGCAGTTCTTC
CASSQEGLAGGRSEQFF
>TRBD2|TRBV7-9|TRBJ2-3|.
TGTGCCAGCCTTTCGGGAGGGGTCCCTAGCACAGATACGCAGTATTTT
CASLSGGVPSTDTQYF
>TRBD1|TRBV5-4|TRBJ2-5|.
TGTGTCAGCAGCGGGATACAGGGGGCTGGAGAGACCCAGTACTTC
CVSSGIQGAGETQYF
>.|TRBV7-9|TRBJ1-5|few
TGTGCCAGCAGCTTTGGGAGGGGGGGACCCGACCAGCCCCAGCATTTT
CASSFGRGGPDQPQHF
>.|TRBV7-2|TRBJ1-6|many
TGTGCCAGCACCCCCCCGCGGGGAGGGACTTCACCCCTCCACTTT
CASTPPRGGTSPLHF
>TRBD2|TRBV5-1|TRBJ2-1|many
TGCGCCAGCAGCTTCTCACCCCTAGCGGGCCTCTACAATGAGCAGTTCTTC
CASSFSPLAGLYNEQFF
>.|TRBV5-1|TRBJ2-2|many
TGCGCCAGCAGCTCGACCTTCAGGGTCAGCGGGGAGCTGTTTTTT
CASSSTFRVSGELFF
>TRBD2|TRBV6-5|TRBJ2-7|.
TGTGCCAGCGCCCCAGTAGCGGGTCCAAGTCTCATCTACGAGCAGTACTTC
CASAPVAGPSLIYEQYF
>.|TRBV6-1|TRBJ2-1|.
TGTGCCAGCAGTTCCATCGAGCAGTTCTTC
CASSSIEQFF
>TRBD2|TRBV12-3/TRBV12-4|TRBJ2-1|few
TGTGCCAGCAGTTCCCCTAGCGGGAGGGCCACTGAGCAGTTCTTC
CASSSPSGRATEQFF